The 9 T cell receptor beta chains below come from one sample, sequenced in a study of T cells in Graves' hyperthyroidism and ophthalmopathy. Amplification yielded TCR beta CDR3 regions, with RNA transcripts as the source. HTBI primers were employed in a first-round RT-PCR of the TCR CDR3. TCRdb used MiXCR to reprocess the multiplex PCR reads, holding one entry per CDR3 protein. The data show around 340,000 distinct CDR3 sequences, roughly 23% seen once. Sequencing was done on a sample of blood. Receptors originate from a woman in her fifties or sixties with Graves' hyperthyroidism.

The chain links TRBV20-1 to TRBJ2-1, with D unresolved. V was pared by 1 base and J by 8 bases, with 12 bases between. Looked up from germline, CDR1 is DFQATT and CDR2 is SNEGSKA (reference sequence). CDR3 size: 13 residues. The CDR3 nucleotides are TGCAGTGCTAGAGGGCGGTGGTGGGATGAGCAGTTCTTC. This codes for CSARGRWWDEQFF.

This clonotype showed up many times. The chain is built from TRBV20-1 and TRBJ1-1; D is ambiguous. V was clipped by 3 bases and J by 1 base, with 12 bases between them. The germline V gene encodes CDR1 DFQATT and CDR2 SNEGSKA (reference sequence). CDR3 length equals 14 residues. In DNA form, the CDR3 reads TGCAGTGCTAGTCCGGGAGTTTGGAACACTGAAGCTTTCTTT. Protein sequence: CSASPGVWNTEAFF.

This clonotype has ten or more counts. The rearrangement links TRBV6-1 to TRBJ2-3, with 13 bases fitting TRBD2. The V segment lost 6 bases and the J segment 2 bases; nucleotides outside the gene matches: 2. CDR1 and CDR2 (germline): MNHNS, SASEGT. The length of the CDR3 is 15 residues. CDR3 nucleotide sequence: TGTGCCAGCAGGGGACTAGCGGGATACACAGATACGCAGTATTTT. Translated: CASRGLAGYTDTQYF.

This clonotype was counted ten times or more. The chain links TRBV12-3 or TRBV12-4 to TRBJ2-2; TRBD2 aligns across 9 bases. The CDR3 runs 15 residues. V trimming: 6 bases; J trimming: 3 bases; junction bases outside the gene matches: 5. In DNA, the CDR3 is TGTGCCAGCAGGACGCGGGAGGGCCACACCGGGGAGCTGTTTTTT. Its translation: CASRTREGHTGELFF.

V usage is TRBV20-1 and J usage is TRBJ2-3, with TRBD2 matching 12 bases. This CDR3 has 14 residues. Germline CDR1 and CDR2: DFQATT and SNEGSKA (reference sequence). The trim removed 6 bases at V and 8 bases at J, leaving 9 bases unmatched. CDR3 DNA sequence: TGCAGTGCGGCGACTAGCGGGGGAAAGGGTACGCAGTATTTT. Its translation: CSAATSGGKGTQYF.

This clonotype was found a few times. V usage is TRBV19 and J usage is TRBJ2-3; tentatively, D is TRBD1 (5 bases). The CDR3 has 15 amino acids. Trimming took 6 bases from V and 0 from J, leaving 13 bases between them. Germline V gene data show CDR1 as LNHDA and CDR2 as SQIVND (reference sequence). CDR3: CASRRQPTSTDTQYF. Here the CDR3 DNA reads TGTGCCAGTAGGAGACAGCCCACTAGCACAGATACGCAGTATTTT.

This clonotype was seen at least ten times. The genes are TRBV20-1 and TRBJ1-5; no definite D call. The germline CDR1 and CDR2 sequences are DFQATT and SNEGSKA (reference sequence). Deletions cut 4 bases from V and 1 base from J, with 5 bases between. CDR3 length: 12 residues. CDR3 coding DNA: TGCAGTGCTATTTACAGCAATCAGCCCCAGCATTTT. Translating it yields CSAIYSNQPQHF.

This clonotype appeared a few times. This chain's CDR3 is CTDDSANYGYTF. In DNA, the CDR3 is TGCACAGATGACAGTGCTAACTATGGCTACACCTTC. The V gene is TRBV29-1, the J gene TRBJ1-2, with D possibly matching TRBD1 (5 bases). The CDR3 is made up of 12 amino acids. The germline V gene encodes CDR1 SQVTM and CDR2 ANQGSEA. The variable domain in full, completed from reference TRBV29-1 and TRBJ1-2, reads SAVISQKPSRDICQRGTSLTIQCQVDSQVTMMFWYRQQPGQSLTLIATANQGSEATYESGFVIDKFPISRPNLTFSTLTVSNMSPEDSSIYLCTDDSANYGYTFGSGTRLTVV.

In this sample, this clonotype turned up once. The chain carries TRBV28 and TRBJ2-7; 8 positions agree with TRBD2. Looked up from germline, CDR1 is MDHEN and CDR2 is SYDVKM. With V trimmed by 5 bases and J by 5 bases, 11 bases remained unmatched. This CDR3 spans 15 amino acids. This CDR3 is CASSRGRTPFNEQYF. For the CDR3, the DNA is TGTGCCAGCAGTCGCGGGAGGACCCCCTTCAACGAGCAGTACTTC.